Each of the 26 T cell receptor beta chains below was sequenced from the same sample in a study of cytotoxic CD8 clonotypes in ibrutinib-treated CLL. The method was immunoSEQ multiplex PCR; TCRdb's version includes in-frame clones alone and lacks a portion of them. The sample consists of roughly 130,000 clones, approximately 80% of them appearing once. This specimen consisted of PBMCs, obtained after 12 months of ibrutinib treatment. These receptors all come from a human donor with chronic lymphocytic leukemia.

This sequence joins TRBV5-1 and TRBJ1-2; no definite D call. V lost 5 bases to trimming and J lost 2 bases, with 13 bases between them. Germline CDR1 is SGHRS and CDR2 is YFSETQ. The length of the CDR3 is 14 residues. CDR3 protein: CASRTPGQNYGYTF. CDR3 in DNA: TGCGCCAGCAGGACACCGGGCCAGAACTATGGCTACACCTTC.

The CDR3 loop is CASSPRGAGVGTDTQYF. In nucleotides, the CDR3 is TGTGCCAGCAGTCCCCGCGGGGCGGGAGTAGGCACAGATACGCAGTATTTT. This chain uses TRBV25-1 with TRBJ2-3; 7 bases are shared with TRBD2. Per germline, CDR1 MGHDK and CDR2 SYGVNS. The CDR3 is 17 residues long. The trim removed 5 bases at V and 1 base at J, leaving 12 bases unmatched.

The V gene is TRBV5-5, the J gene TRBJ1-2, with D possibly being TRBD1 (5 bases). V gave up 5 bases and J gave up 3 bases, with 11 bases separating them. CDR3 size: 13 residues. CDR1 is SGHKS and CDR2 is YYEKEE in the germline V gene (reference sequence). CDR3 sequence reads: CASRQDRDYGYTF. The CDR3 DNA sequence: TGTGCCAGCAGACAAGACAGAGACTATGGCTACACCTTC.

V gene TRBV27 combines with J gene TRBJ2-3; the match to TRBD1 covers 10 bases. J was trimmed by 5 bases and V by 5 bases; bases with no gene match: 7. There are 15 residues in the CDR3. Germline V CDR1 and CDR2: MNHEY, SMNVEV (reference sequence). The CDR3 DNA reads as TGTGCCAGCAGTATGACAGGGGGCTGGGTAGATACGCAGTATTTT. Residues: CASSMTGGWVDTQYF.

This clone was seen a handful of times. The gene calls are TRBV6-4 and TRBJ1-1; D is perhaps TRBD1 (5 bases). The CDR3 extends over 13 amino acids. CDR1 and CDR2 (germline): MRHNA, SNTAGT. V was trimmed by 6 bases and J by 1 base, leaving 9 bases between them. CDR3 in DNA: TGTGCCAGCAGCACTCAGGGGAACACTGAAGCTTTCTTT. Translated, it gives CASSTQGNTEAFF.

The rearrangement joins TRBV6-1 to TRBJ1-4; TRBD1 aligns across 8 bases. CDR1 and CDR2 from the germline V gene are MNHNS and SASEGT. Germline trimming cut 8 bases from V and 7 bases from J; bases unmatched to any gene: 12. The CDR3 totals 15 residues. The CDR3 DNA follows: TGTGCCAGCGGTTGGACAGGGACCGGGAGTGAAAAACTGTTTTTT. It is translated as CASGWTGTGSEKLFF.

The chain has TRBV7-8 and TRBJ1-2; weak D call: TRBD1 (6 bases). Per the germline V gene, CDR1 is SGHVS and CDR2 is FQNEAQ. The V end was cut by 5 bases, the J end by 1 base, with 8 bases between. This CDR3 is 13 amino acids long. The CDR3 coding sequence is TGTGCCAGCAGCCCGGACAGTAACTATGGCTACACCTTC. Encoded protein: CASSPDSNYGYTF.

This sequence joins TRBV2 and TRBJ2-5; D is unresolved. V lost 7 bases and J 3 bases, leaving 6 bases between the germline ends. CDR1 is SNHLY and CDR2 is FYNNEI in the germline V gene. The CDR3 contains 11 residues. As DNA, the CDR3 is TGTGCCAGCAATGTGGAAGAGACCCAGTACTTC. Translation: CASNVEETQYF.

V gene TRBV7-9 combines with J gene TRBJ1-2; TRBD1 matches at 10 bases. V was clipped by 5 bases and J by 7 bases; unmatched bases: 13. The V gene's germline CDR1 is SEHNR and CDR2 FQNEAQ (reference sequence). CDR3 length: 16 amino acids. CDR3 bases: TGTGCCAGCAGCCGGTTGGGACAGGGGCTGGTCGGTGGCTACACCTTC. Translated, it gives CASSRLGQGLVGGYTF.

The chain carries TRBV30 and TRBJ2-1; 12 bases line up with TRBD2. In germline, CDR1 is GTSNPN, CDR2 SVGIG (reference sequence). With V trimmed by 5 bases and J by 2 bases, 10 bases remained unmatched. The CDR3 is 17 residues long. The DNA of the CDR3 is TGTGCCTGGTCCGGGACTAGCGGGTTTGGTGCCTACAATGAGCAGTTCTTC. Residues: CAWSGTSGFGAYNEQFF.

This rearrangement joins TRBV6-5 to TRBJ1-3; D is uncertain. The CDR3 is made up of 14 amino acids. Trimming removed 8 bases at V and 4 bases at J, with 15 bases between. The germline gives CDR1 MNHEY, CDR2 SVGAGI. The CDR3 reads CASWRSNQGNTIYF. CDR3 DNA sequence: TGTGCCAGCTGGAGGTCGAACCAAGGAAACACCATATATTTT.

This chain links TRBV27 with TRBJ1-1; TRBD1 aligns across 8 bases. This CDR3 contains 14 residues. V lost 8 bases to trimming and J lost 4 bases; unmatched junction nucleotides: 9. In germline, CDR1 is MNHEY, CDR2 SMNVEV (reference sequence). The CDR3 coding sequence is TGTGCCAGCTTTCCAGGGGGCCTAGGCACTGAAGCTTTCTTT. It specifies CASFPGGLGTEAFF.

The DNA for the CDR3 is TGCGCCAGCAGCTTGGCCGGGAGGCAAGAGACCCAGTACTTC. Protein: CASSLAGRQETQYF. The rearrangement links TRBV5-1 to TRBJ2-5; 7 nucleotides match TRBD2. V was clipped by 0 bases and J by 2 bases; unmatched bases: 1. This CDR3 contains 14 residues. Germline V gene data show CDR1 as SGHRS and CDR2 as YFSETQ.

This chain joins TRBV28 and TRBJ1-1; 7 bases line up with TRBD1. Trimming removed 5 bases from V and 2 bases from J; junction bases left unmatched: 5. This CDR3 has 14 amino acids. Germline V gene data show CDR1 as MDHEN and CDR2 as SYDVKM. As DNA, the CDR3 is TGTGCCAGCAGTCCCGGGACAGCAAACACTGAAGCTTTCTTT. It codes for CASSPGTANTEAFF.

Notes on this clone: A junction boundary mismatches the germline segment, possibly from a read error. This rearrangement joins TRBV6-5 to TRBJ2-3, with TRBD1 identical over 9 bases. The length of the CDR3 is 12 residues. Germline lookup yields CDR1 MNHEY and CDR2 SVGAGI. CDR3 nucleotides: TGTGCCAGCAGTTTCCGGGACAGGGAGAGCCATTTT. Its protein product is CASSFRDRESHF.

The V and J genes are TRBV7-2 and TRBJ2-5, with TRBD2 matching 14 bases. The DNA end lines up better with TRBJ2-7; the J call may be wrong. Germline CDR1 SGHTA, CDR2 FQGNSA. The CDR3 has 19 amino acids. The CDR3 nucleotides are TGTGCCAGCAGCTTAGGCTGGACTAGCGGGAGGATAACCTCCTACGAGCAGTACTTC. It translates to CASSLGWTSGRITSYEQYF.

The chain has TRBV5-1 and TRBJ1-4, with D tentatively TRBD1 (6 bases). CDR3 length: 15 residues. Germline values: CDR1 SGHRS, CDR2 YFSETQ. V was shortened by 3 bases and J by 3 bases, with 12 bases between the two germline ends. For the CDR3, the DNA is TGCGCCAGCAGCTCCCACAGGGAGCCTAATGAAAAACTGTTTTTT. This sequence encodes CASSSHREPNEKLFF.

This clone appeared a few times. This chain joins TRBV7-9 and TRBJ2-1; TRBD1 is a possible D gene (6 bases). V lost 5 bases, J lost 6 bases, and 17 bases lay in between. Germline CDR1 and CDR2: SEHNR and FQNEAQ (reference sequence). CDR3 length equals 15 residues. The CDR3 region has the DNA TGTGCCAGCAGCCCGAGGGGGTCAGGGCTCAATGAGCAGTTCTTC. This gives the protein CASSPRGSGLNEQFF.

The chain recombines TRBV5-1 with TRBJ1-4, with 10 positions matching TRBD1. The germline gives CDR1 SGHRS, CDR2 YFSETQ. The CDR3 totals 15 residues. After removal of 1 base from V and 5 bases from J, the junction contained 2 bases not matched to a gene. The CDR3: CASSLTTGGNEKLFF. The DNA of the CDR3 is TGCGCCAGCAGCTTGACGACAGGGGGCAATGAAAAACTGTTTTTT.

The chain carries TRBV6-1 and TRBJ2-7, with TRBD1 matching over 7 bases. After removal of 3 bases from V and 3 bases from J, the junction contained 5 bases not matched to a gene. This CDR3 comprises 14 residues. The germline V gene has CDR1 MNHNS and CDR2 SASEGT. CDR3 sequence reads: CASSDPGQRYEQYF. The CDR3 DNA follows: TGTGCCAGCAGTGACCCGGGACAGCGCTACGAGCAGTACTTC.

The chain couples TRBV7-3 to TRBJ2-3; D could derive from TRBD1 or TRBD2 (6 bases each). There are 13 residues in the CDR3. Germline V lookup: CDR1 SGHTA, CDR2 FQGTGA. V shed 5 bases and J shed 10 bases, with 16 bases lying between them. The CDR3 DNA follows: TGTGCCAGCAGCCCGGGGGCCTCGGAAGCGCAGTATTTT. It is translated as CASSPGASEAQYF. Supplemented by reference TRBV7-3 and TRBJ2-3, the full variable domain reads GAGVSQTPSNKVTEKGKYVELRCDPISGHTALYWYRQSLGQGPEFLIYFQGTGAADDSGLPNDRFFAVRPEGSVSTLKIQRTERGDSAVYLCASSPGASEAQYFGPGTRLTVL.

The rearrangement links TRBV20-1 to TRBJ2-7; D remains ambiguous. Germline V gene sequence: CDR1 DFQATT, CDR2 SNEGSKA (reference sequence). The CDR3 has 11 residues. CDR3 loop: CRVVKAYEQYF. In DNA, the CDR3 is TGCAGGGTTGTTAAGGCCTACGAGCAGTACTTC.

The rearrangement uses TRBV7-9 and TRBJ2-7; 12 bases are shared with TRBD1. V gave up 5 bases and J gave up 1 base; unmatched junction bases: 6. The CDR3 spans 16 residues. The germline V gene encodes CDR1 SEHNR and CDR2 FQNEAQ (reference sequence). The CDR3 sequence is CASSRGQGAKSYEQYF. In DNA form, the CDR3 reads TGTGCCAGCAGCCGGGGACAGGGGGCCAAATCCTACGAGCAGTACTTC.

The rearrangement uses TRBV5-4 and TRBJ2-5, with TRBD2 identical over 12 bases. Per germline, CDR1 SGHNT and CDR2 YYREEE (reference sequence). This CDR3 is 16 amino acids long. Trimming at V came to 3 bases and at J to 1 base, leaving 4 bases not matched to a gene. The CDR3 spells CASSWGTSGSQETQYF. The CDR3 nucleotides are TGTGCCAGCAGCTGGGGGACTAGCGGGTCCCAAGAGACCCAGTACTTC. Filled out from reference TRBV5-4 and TRBJ2-5, the complete variable domain reads ETGVTQSPTHLIKTRGQQVTLRCSSQSGHNTVSWYQQALGQGPQFIFQYYREEENGRGNFPPRFSGLQFPNYSSELNVNALELDDSALYLCASSWGTSGSQETQYFGPGTRLLVL.

The rearrangement uses TRBV2 and TRBJ2-7; D gene ambiguous. Germline loops: CDR1 SNHLY, CDR2 FYNNEI. This CDR3 comprises 13 residues. Trimming shortened V by 4 bases and J by 4 bases, and 11 bases separated the two germline ends. Written as DNA, the CDR3 is TGTGCCAGCAGTGTGAGGATCGGGTACGAGCAGTACTTC. Translation: CASSVRIGYEQYF.

The chain couples TRBV6-5 to TRBJ2-2, with D unclear. V lost 3 bases and J 7 bases, leaving 18 bases between the germline ends. Germline V gene lookup returns CDR1 MNHEY and CDR2 SVGAGI. CDR3 size: 16 residues. The CDR3 DNA reads as TGTGCCAGCAGTTATGGCAGGACCCTCACGGGCGGGGAGCTGTTTTTT. It yields the protein CASSYGRTLTGGELFF.